A selection of T cell receptor beta chains follows, all from one sample in a study of CD8+CD57+ T cells in acquired aplastic anemia. A single record per CDR3 protein comes from TCRdb applying MiXCR to the reads. This table has around 150,000 distinct CDR3 sequences, about 40% appearing once. Sequencing input: sorted CD4+, CD8+, or CD8+CD57+ T cells (not recorded which) from PBMCs. The receptors were gathered from a human donor in good health, serving as a control. CDR3s include the opening cysteine and the closing phenylalanine or tryptophan. A D gene is named only where the DNA matches it firmly. Part of the rows lack a size; the others show once, few, many or a class for expanded clones.

V gene	J gene	D gene	clone size	CDR3 protein	CDR3 DNA
TRBV19	TRBJ2-3	TRBD1	few	CASRGQSTDTQYF	TGTGCCAGTAGGGGACAGAGCACAGATACGCAGTATTTT
TRBV20-1	TRBJ2-3	-	-	CSAGDQWSTDTQYF	TGCAGTGCTGGCGATCAGTGGAGCACAGATACGCAGTATTTT
TRBV24-1	TRBJ2-1	TRBD2	-	CATSELDLAGGDNEQFF	TGTGCCACCAGTGAGCTGGACTTAGCGGGAGGGGACAATGAGCAGTTCTTC
TRBV10-3	TRBJ2-4	-	few	CAISESRVQNIQYF	TGTGCCATCAGTGAGTCGCGGGTCCAAAACATTCAGTACTTC
TRBV5-1	TRBJ1-1	-	many	CASSPTRGQRNTEAFF	TGCGCCAGCAGCCCCACCCGTGGGCAGAGGAACACTGAAGCTTTCTTT
TRBV6-5	TRBJ1-6	-	-	CASSYSIGDGSSPLHF	TGTGCCAGCAGTTACTCGATCGGCGATGGATCCTCACCCCTCCACTTT
TRBV2	TRBJ1-1	-	many	CASGAGVTTEAFF	TGTGCCAGCGGGGCGGGGGTGACGACTGAAGCTTTCTTT
TRBV20-1	TRBJ1-4	-	-	CSARVQSTNEKLFF	TGCAGTGCTAGAGTACAGTCAACTAATGAAAAACTGTTTTTT
TRBV29-1	TRBJ2-4	-	many	CSVGTVLAKNIQYF	TGCAGCGTTGGGACAGTACTAGCCAAAAACATTCAGTACTTC
TRBV12-3/TRBV12-4	TRBJ1-1	-	many	CASSLHAKTGEAFF	TGTGCCAGCAGTCTCCATGCCAAGACCGGCGAAGCTTTCTTT
TRBV2	TRBJ2-1	-	-	CASGPELSNEQFF	TGTGCCAGCGGCCCAGAACTGTCCAATGAGCAGTTCTTC
TRBV29-1	TRBJ2-5	TRBD2	many	CSVLPVGGQETQYF	TGCAGCGTTCTCCCGGTGGGGGGGCAAGAGACCCAGTACTTC
TRBV12-3/TRBV12-4	TRBJ2-7	-	many	CASSLGLYEQYF	TGTGCCAGCAGTTTAGGTCTCTACGAGCAGTACTTC
TRBV10-2	TRBJ2-2	-	many	CASSTGVDTGELFF	TGCGCCAGCAGTACGGGAGTCGACACCGGGGAGCTGTTTTTT
TRBV19	TRBJ1-5	-	-	CASSNGVNSQPQHF	TGTGCCAGTAGTAACGGCGTAAACAGTCAGCCCCAGCATTTT
TRBV3-1	TRBJ1-3	-	-	CASSPNKGFGNTIYF	TGTGCCAGCAGCCCTAATAAGGGGTTTGGAAACACCATATATTTT
TRBV3-1	TRBJ2-7	-	many	CASSQGFSGVTYEQYF	TGTGCCAGCAGCCAAGGCTTTAGCGGAGTTACCTACGAGCAGTACTTC
TRBV9	TRBJ1-2	-	-	CASSSTRSGGYTF	TGTGCCAGCAGCAGCACAAGGTCAGGGGGCTACACCTTC
TRBV7-8	TRBJ2-1	-	many	CASNTVGGREQFF	TGTGCCAGCAATACCGTGGGGGGACGGGAGCAGTTCTTC
TRBV9	TRBJ1-3	-	many	CASSPDRRTSSGNTIYF	TGTGCCAGCAGCCCTGATAGACGGACTAGCTCTGGAAACACCATATATTTT
TRBV10-3	TRBJ2-6	-	-	CAISESGTGANVLTF	TGTGCCATCAGTGAGTCAGGGACAGGGGCCAACGTCCTGACTTTC
TRBV7-2	TRBJ1-6	-	many	CASSLQGTPLHF	TGTGCCAGCAGCTTGCAGGGTACCCCCCTCCACTTT
TRBV5-3	TRBJ1-2	-	-	CASSFTGTYGYTF	TGTGCCAGCAGCTTTACAGGGACCTATGGCTACACCTTC
TRBV19	TRBJ2-2	TRBD1	-	CASSMGTGTGELFF	TGTGCCAGTAGTATGGGGACAGGCACCGGGGAGCTGTTTTTT
TRBV7-8	TRBJ1-5	TRBD1	many	CASSFRGNEAQHF	TGTGCCAGCAGCTTCAGGGGGAATGAGGCCCAGCATTTT
TRBV28	TRBJ2-5	-	few	CATGTLRGETQYF	TGCGCAACCGGGACCCTACGGGGAGAGACCCAGTACTTC
TRBV6-2/TRBV6-3	TRBJ2-7	-	many	CASSFPEIEQYF	TGTGCCAGCAGTTTTCCCGAGATCGAGCAGTACTTC
TRBV27	TRBJ1-5	-	-	CASSPSFGIRGNQPQHF	TGTGCCAGCAGTCCGTCTTTTGGCATCAGGGGCAATCAGCCCCAGCATTTT